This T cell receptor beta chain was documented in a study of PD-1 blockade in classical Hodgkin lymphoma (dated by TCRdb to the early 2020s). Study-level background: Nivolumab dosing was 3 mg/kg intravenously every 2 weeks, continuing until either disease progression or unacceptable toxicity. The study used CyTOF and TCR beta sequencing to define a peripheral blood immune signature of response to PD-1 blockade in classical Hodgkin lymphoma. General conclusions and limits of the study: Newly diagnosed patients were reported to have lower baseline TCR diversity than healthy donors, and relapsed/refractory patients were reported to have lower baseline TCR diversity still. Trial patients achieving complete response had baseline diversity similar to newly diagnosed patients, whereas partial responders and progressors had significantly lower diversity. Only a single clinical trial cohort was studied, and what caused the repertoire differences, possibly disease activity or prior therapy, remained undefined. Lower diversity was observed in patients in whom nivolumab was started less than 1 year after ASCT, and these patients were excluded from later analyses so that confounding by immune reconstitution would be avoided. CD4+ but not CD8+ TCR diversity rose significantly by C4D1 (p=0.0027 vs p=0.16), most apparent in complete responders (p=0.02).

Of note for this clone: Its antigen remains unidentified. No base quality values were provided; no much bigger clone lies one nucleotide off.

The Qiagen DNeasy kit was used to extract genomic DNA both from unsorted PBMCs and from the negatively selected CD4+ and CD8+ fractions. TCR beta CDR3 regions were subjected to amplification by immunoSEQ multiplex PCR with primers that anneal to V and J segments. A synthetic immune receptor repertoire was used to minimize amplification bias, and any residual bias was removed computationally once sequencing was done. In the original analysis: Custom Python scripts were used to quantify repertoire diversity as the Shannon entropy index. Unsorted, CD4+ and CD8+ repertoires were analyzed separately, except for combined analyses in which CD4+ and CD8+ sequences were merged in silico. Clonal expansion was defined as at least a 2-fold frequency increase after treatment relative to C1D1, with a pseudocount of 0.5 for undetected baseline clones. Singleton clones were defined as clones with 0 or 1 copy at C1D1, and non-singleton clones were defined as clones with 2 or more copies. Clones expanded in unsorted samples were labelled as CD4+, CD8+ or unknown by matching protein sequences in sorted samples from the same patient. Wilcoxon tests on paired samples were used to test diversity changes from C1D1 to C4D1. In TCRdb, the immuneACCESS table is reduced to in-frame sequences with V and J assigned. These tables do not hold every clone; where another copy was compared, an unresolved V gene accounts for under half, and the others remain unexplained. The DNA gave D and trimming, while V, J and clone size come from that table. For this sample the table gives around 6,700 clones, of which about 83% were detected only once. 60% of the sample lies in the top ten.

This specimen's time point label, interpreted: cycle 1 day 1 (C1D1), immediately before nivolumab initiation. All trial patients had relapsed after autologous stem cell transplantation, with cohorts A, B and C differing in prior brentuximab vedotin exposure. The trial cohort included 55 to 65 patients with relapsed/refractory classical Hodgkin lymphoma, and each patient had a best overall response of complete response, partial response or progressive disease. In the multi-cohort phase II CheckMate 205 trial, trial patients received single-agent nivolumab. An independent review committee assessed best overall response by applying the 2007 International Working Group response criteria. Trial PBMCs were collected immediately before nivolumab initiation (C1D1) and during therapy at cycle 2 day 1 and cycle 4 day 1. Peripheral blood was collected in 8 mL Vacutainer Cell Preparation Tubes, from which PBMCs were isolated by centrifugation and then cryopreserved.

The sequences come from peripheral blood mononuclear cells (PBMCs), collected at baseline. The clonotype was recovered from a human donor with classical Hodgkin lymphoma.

The nucleotide sequence is TGTGCCAGCACCTCGGTGGCTCGGTTCACAGATACGCAGTATTTT. It translates as CASTSVARFTDTQYF. The chain was built from TRBV28 and TRBJ2-3, with the D segment identity uncertain. Per the germline V gene, MDHEN is the CDR1 and SYDVKM is the CDR2. Cut back by 7 bases and 2 bases, the V and J ends lie 16 bases apart. The CDR3 covers 15 residues, taking in both the cysteine and the phenylalanine. Of all the DNA, just the CDR3 is kept, 45 bases in frame from base 1.